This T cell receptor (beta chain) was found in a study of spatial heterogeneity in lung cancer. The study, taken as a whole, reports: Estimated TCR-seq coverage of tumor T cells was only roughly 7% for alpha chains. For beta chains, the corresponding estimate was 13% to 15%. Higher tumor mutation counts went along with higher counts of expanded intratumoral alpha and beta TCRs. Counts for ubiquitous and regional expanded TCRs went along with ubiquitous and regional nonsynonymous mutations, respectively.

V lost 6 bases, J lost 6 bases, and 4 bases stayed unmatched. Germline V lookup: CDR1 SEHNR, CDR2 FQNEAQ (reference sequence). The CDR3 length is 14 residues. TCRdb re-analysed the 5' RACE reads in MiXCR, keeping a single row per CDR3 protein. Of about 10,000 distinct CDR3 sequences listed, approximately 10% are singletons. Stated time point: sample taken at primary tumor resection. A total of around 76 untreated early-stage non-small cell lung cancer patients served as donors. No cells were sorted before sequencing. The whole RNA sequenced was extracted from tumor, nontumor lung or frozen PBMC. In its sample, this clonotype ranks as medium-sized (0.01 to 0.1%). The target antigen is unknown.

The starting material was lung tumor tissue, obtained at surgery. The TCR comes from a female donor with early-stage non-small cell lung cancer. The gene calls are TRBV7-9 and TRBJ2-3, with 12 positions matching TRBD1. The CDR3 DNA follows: TGTGCCAGCAGAGGGACAGGGGGCGTGGATACGCAGTATTTT. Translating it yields CASRGTGGVDTQYF.